Listed below are T cell receptor beta chains from one sample, sequenced in a study of T-cell memory formation after mild COVID-19. MiXCR, run by TCRdb on the 5' RACE reads, gives a single entry per CDR3 protein. Among around 440,000 distinct CDR3 sequences listed, roughly 18% were seen once. Specimen: PBMCs or a T cell subset sorted from them (not recorded which). The receptors here all came from an adult woman who had mild COVID-19 (a few samples of this study predate the infection). Cell type and time point are not known. CDR3s include the opening cysteine and the closing phenylalanine or tryptophan. A D gene is named only where the DNA matches it firmly. Expanded clones get a size class; other rows say once, few or many, or leave the size out.

CDR3nt	CDR3aa	d_gene	abundance	v_gene	j_gene
TGTGCCAGCAGCTGGGGTTGGACCTACGAGCAGTACTTC	CASSWGWTYEQYF	NA	NA	TRBV7-9	TRBJ2-7
TGTGCCAGCAGCCTTCTAGCGGGAGGTTTCCACGAGCAGTACTTC	CASSLLAGGFHEQYF	TRBD2	few	TRBV7-2	TRBJ2-7
TGTGCCAGCAGTTTAGGGGGTAGTCCGTTCTTC	CASSLGGSPFF	NA	few	TRBV12-3/TRBV12-4	TRBJ2-1
TGTGCCAGCAGCCAAGATGGGGGCGGGAGGGCCTCCTACAATGAGCAGTTCTTC	CASSQDGGGRASYNEQFF	TRBD2	many	TRBV4-2	TRBJ2-1
TGTGCCAGCAGCTCGAACCGGGACCCTAGAAACACCATATATTTT	CASSSNRDPRNTIYF	NA	many	TRBV7-9	TRBJ1-3
TGCGCCAGCAGCACACAAGGACTAGCTTACGAGCAGTACTTC	CASSTQGLAYEQYF	TRBD2	NA	TRBV5-1	TRBJ2-7
TGTGCCAGCATCGAGACAGGGGCGAGCAATCAGCCCCAGCATTTT	CASIETGASNQPQHF	TRBD1	few	TRBV7-8	TRBJ1-5
TGTGCCAGCAGACATGATCGGGCCCAGGGGAGTGTTTGGACTGAAGCTTTCTTT	CASRHDRAQGSVWTEAFF	NA	many	TRBV12-3/TRBV12-4	TRBJ1-1
TGTGCCAGCAGTTTCAGGGGGACTACCTACAATGAGCAGTTCTTC	CASSFRGTTYNEQFF	NA	NA	TRBV12-3/TRBV12-4	TRBJ2-1
TGTGCCAGCAGCTTATTGCACGGCTCGCCATTAGATACGCAGTATTTT	CASSLLHGSPLDTQYF	NA	few	TRBV7-9	TRBJ2-3
TGTGCCAGCAGTTACGCAGGGCACATTCAGTACTTC	CASSYAGHIQYF	NA	NA	TRBV6-5	TRBJ2-4
TGTGCCAGCAGCTTGCTAATTAACTATGGCTACACCTTC	CASSLLINYGYTF	NA	NA	TRBV7-9	TRBJ1-2
TGCGCCAGCAGCTTGACGTTCAGAACAATCTACACAGATACGCAGTATTTT	CASSLTFRTIYTDTQYF	NA	NA	TRBV5-1	TRBJ2-3
TGTGCCAGCAGCAGCAGGGGTTCCCATTTCGACGAGCAGTACTTC	CASSSRGSHFDEQYF	NA	few	TRBV5-6	TRBJ2-7
TGTGCCAGCAGCTTAGCTGCCTACGAGCAGTACTTC	CASSLAAYEQYF	NA	many	TRBV12-3/TRBV12-4	TRBJ2-7
TGTGCCAGCAGTCCCCGATCGGGTGCGGGGGGGAGCACCGGGGAGCTGTTTTTT	CASSPRSGAGGSTGELFF	TRBD2	few	TRBV7-8	TRBJ2-2
TGTGCCAGCTCACCAACAACAGTGAACACTGAAGCTTTCTTT	CASSPTTVNTEAFF	NA	NA	TRBV18	TRBJ1-1
TGTGCCAGCAGCTTCAGCGGGAGTGAAACGGAGACCCAGTACTTC	CASSFSGSETETQYF	TRBD2	many	TRBV7-9	TRBJ2-5
TGTGCCAGCTCGGCTCGGGGACAGGGCAACACAGATACGCAGTATTTT	CASSARGQGNTDTQYF	TRBD1	few	TRBV18	TRBJ2-3
TGTGCCAGCAGAAGACAGGGGCCCTATGAGCAGTTCTTC	CASRRQGPYEQFF	TRBD1	few	TRBV28	TRBJ2-1
TGCGCCAGCAGCTTGGCCGTCTCCTACGAGCAGTACTTC	CASSLAVSYEQYF	NA	many	TRBV5-1	TRBJ2-7
TGTGCCATCAGTAGAGGAGGCCAGTCGGCTAACTATGGCTACACCTTC	CAISRGGQSANYGYTF	NA	NA	TRBV10-3	TRBJ1-2
TGTGCCAGCAGTGAAGTGTGGAGGGGGCGTCTGGGGGGGGCCAACGTCCTGACTTTC	CASSEVWRGRLGGANVLTF	NA	NA	TRBV6-1	TRBJ2-6
TGTGCCAGCAGCTCGCCTTGGTCTGGGGCCAACGTCCTGACTTTC	CASSSPWSGANVLTF	NA	few	TRBV5-4	TRBJ2-6
TGCAGTGCTAGGCGAGGGGGGCGCAGCACAGATACGCAGTATTTT	CSARRGGRSTDTQYF	NA	few	TRBV20-1	TRBJ2-3
TGTGCCAGCCAACGTTTAGCGGGCTCCTGGGATACGCAGTATTTT	CASQRLAGSWDTQYF	TRBD2	NA	TRBV7-3	TRBJ2-3
TGTGCCAGCAGCCAAGATCTGGAGGCACGGGAGCAGTTCTTC	CASSQDLEAREQFF	NA	many	TRBV3-1	TRBJ2-1
TGCGCCAGCAGCCGGGGACAGATCTACGAGCAGTACTTC	CASSRGQIYEQYF	TRBD1	NA	TRBV5-1	TRBJ2-7
TGTGCCAGTAGTGCCCAGCGGGGGGCTCAAGAGACCCAGTACTTC	CASSAQRGAQETQYF	TRBD2	NA	TRBV19	TRBJ2-5
TGCAGTGCTCCCCACGTAAGGTTAGCGGGAGAGGATTGGGAGACCCAGTACTTC	CSAPHVRLAGEDWETQYF	TRBD2	many	TRBV20-1	TRBJ2-5
TGTGCCAGCAGCTTACGCATGACTGGGCGTAGTTACAATGAGCAGTTCTTC	CASSLRMTGRSYNEQFF	NA	NA	TRBV7-3	TRBJ2-1
NA	CASVSLRGGTDTQYF	NA	once	TRBV12-3/TRBV12-4	TRBJ2-3
TGCGCCAGCAGCATGGGACAGGGAGTGAGTACAGATACGCAGTATTTT	CASSMGQGVSTDTQYF	TRBD1	few	TRBV5-1	TRBJ2-3
TGCAGTGCTTTGCAGTACGAGCAGTACTTC	CSALQYEQYF	NA	few	TRBV20-1	TRBJ2-7
TGTGCCAGCAGGCCCGGTGGGTCTACCGCTGAAGCTTTCTTT	CASRPGGSTAEAFF	NA	NA	TRBV3-1	TRBJ1-1
TGCGCCAGCAGCCTAGGGCGGGGAGATAATGAGCAGTTCTTC	CASSLGRGDNEQFF	NA	NA	TRBV5-1	TRBJ2-1
TGTGCCAGCAGCGCCGGGACTAGCGGGGGGTATACGCAGTATTTT	CASSAGTSGGYTQYF	TRBD2	few	TRBV7-2	TRBJ2-3
TGTGCCACCAGCACCCTAGCGGGAGTTGATACAGATACGCAGTATTTT	CATSTLAGVDTDTQYF	TRBD2	NA	TRBV15	TRBJ2-3
TGTGCCAGCAGGCCCGGACAGCTTGGTTTAGGGGTTGAAGAGCAGTACTTC	CASRPGQLGLGVEEQYF	NA	many	TRBV25-1	TRBJ2-7
TGCAGCGTACGACGGGGGAACACTGAAGCTTTCTTT	CSVRRGNTEAFF	NA	NA	TRBV29-1	TRBJ1-1
TGCGCCAGCAGCGCTTCAGGGGGCCCCTATGGCTACACCTTC	CASSASGGPYGYTF	TRBD1	few	TRBV5-1	TRBJ1-2
TGTGCCAGCAGCTTAACCCTCCCCGAGACAGCTTTCTTT	CASSLTLPETAFF	NA	NA	TRBV7-2	TRBJ1-1
TGTGCCAGCAGCTTAGCCTTCCAGGGGTCCAGCAATCAGCCCCAGCATTTT	CASSLAFQGSSNQPQHF	NA	NA	TRBV7-8	TRBJ1-5
TGTGCCAGCAGCTCCGCGGCAGTGGAGACAGTCCACTTC	CASSSAAVETVHF	NA	NA	TRBV7-9	TRBJ2-5
TGCGCCAGCAGCTGGGTCGGGGACACAGATACGCAGTATTTT	CASSWVGDTDTQYF	NA	NA	TRBV5-1	TRBJ2-3
TGCAGTGCAAGGGACGGGAGCTCTGGAAACACCATATATTTT	CSARDGSSGNTIYF	NA	NA	TRBV20-1	TRBJ1-3
TGTGCCAGCAGCGTAGAGGCGGGGGCCACCTACAATGAGCAGTTCTTC	CASSVEAGATYNEQFF	NA	NA	TRBV9	TRBJ2-1
TGCGCCAGCAGCTTGTGGGAGACACACCTCTTGAACACTGAAGCTTTCTTT	CASSLWETHLLNTEAFF	NA	many	TRBV5-1	TRBJ1-1
TGTGCCAGCAGTTTATCATCGAACAGGGCCTCCTACGAGCAGTACTTC	CASSLSSNRASYEQYF	NA	NA	TRBV27	TRBJ2-7
TGCAGCGTCCGCGGGGGACAGGGGCCACGAAACATTCAGTACTTC	CSVRGGQGPRNIQYF	TRBD1	NA	TRBV29-1	TRBJ2-4
TGTGCCACCAGCAGAGATAGGTGGGGCACAGATACGCAGTATTTT	CATSRDRWGTDTQYF	NA	NA	TRBV15	TRBJ2-3
TGTGCTAGCGGGCGGGACAGGGGTGAGACCCAGTACTTC	CASGRDRGETQYF	TRBD1	NA	TRBV7-7	TRBJ2-5
TGCGCCAGCAGCCCCGGGACCGCCTTCCGGACCTACGAGCAGTACTTC	CASSPGTAFRTYEQYF	NA	few	TRBV4-1	TRBJ2-7
TGTGCCAGCAGCTTAGCGCAGGCAGATTACGAGCAGTACTTC	CASSLAQADYEQYF	NA	NA	TRBV7-8	TRBJ2-7
TGTGCCAGCAGCAAATACAGCCTTATCGCTTTCTTT	CASSKYSLIAFF	NA	NA	TRBV21-1	TRBJ1-1
TGCAGCGTCAGCGGGGGCGGCAATGAGCAGTTCTTC	CSVSGGGNEQFF	TRBD2	few	TRBV29-1	TRBJ2-1
TGTGCCAGTAGTATAGATCGGCTAGCTTACAATGAGCAGTTCTTC	CASSIDRLAYNEQFF	NA	once	TRBV19	TRBJ2-1
TGTGCCAGCACCATAGGGGGGAATGGCTACACCTTC	CASTIGGNGYTF	NA	NA	TRBV13	TRBJ1-2
TGTGCCAGTACCCAGGGAAACTATGGCTACACCTTC	CASTQGNYGYTF	NA	few	TRBV28	TRBJ1-2